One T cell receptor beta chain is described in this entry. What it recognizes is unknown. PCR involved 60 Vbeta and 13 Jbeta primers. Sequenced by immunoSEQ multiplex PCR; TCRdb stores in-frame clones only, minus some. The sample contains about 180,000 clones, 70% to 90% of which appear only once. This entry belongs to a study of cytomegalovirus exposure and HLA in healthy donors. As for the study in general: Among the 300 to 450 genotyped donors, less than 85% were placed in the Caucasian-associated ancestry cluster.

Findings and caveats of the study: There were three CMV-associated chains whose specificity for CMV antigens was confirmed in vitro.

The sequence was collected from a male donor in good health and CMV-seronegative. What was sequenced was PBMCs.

CDR3 region: CASSVGLAAYEQYF. Here the CDR3 DNA reads TGTGCCAGCAGCGTGGGACTAGCGGCCTACGAGCAGTACTTC. The chain has TRBV9 and TRBJ2-7; 11 nucleotides align to TRBD2. CDR1 and CDR2 from the germline V gene are SGDLS and YYNGEE. Trimming removed 2 bases from V and 2 bases from J; junction bases left unmatched: 0. The CDR3 contains 14 residues.